This TCR beta chain was captured by sequencing in a study of spatial heterogeneity in lung cancer. The overall study: Strong correlation was found between tumor-region TCR transcript counts and a T cell module score from matched bulk RNA-seq. Across the raw uncorrected reads, a unique TCR and UMI combination was observed, on average, more than ten times. Overall study findings and caveats: The estimate shows that only around 7% of tumor T cells were covered for alpha and approximately 13% for beta chains. Counts of expanded intratumoral alpha and beta TCRs tracked tumor mutation counts.

The sample holds many counts of this clonotype. Its cognate antigen is unknown. As to time point: sample taken at primary tumor resection. TCRdb fed the 5' RACE reads into MiXCR, producing one record per CDR3 protein. The sample records about 1,500 distinct CDR3 sequences, 6% to 8.5% being singletons. V shed 5 bases and J shed 2 bases, with 13 bases lying between them. Germline-derived CDR1 and CDR2 are MDHEN and SYDVKM. This CDR3 is 14 amino acids long. Sequencing used lung tumor tissue, obtained at surgery. J is TRBJ2-7 and V is TRBV28, with D tentatively TRBD1 (7 bases). This TCR came from a female donor with early-stage non-small cell lung cancer. CDR3 loop: CASSAAGQTYEQYF. The CDR3 bases are TGTGCCAGCAGTGCCGCGGGACAGACCTACGAGCAGTACTTC.